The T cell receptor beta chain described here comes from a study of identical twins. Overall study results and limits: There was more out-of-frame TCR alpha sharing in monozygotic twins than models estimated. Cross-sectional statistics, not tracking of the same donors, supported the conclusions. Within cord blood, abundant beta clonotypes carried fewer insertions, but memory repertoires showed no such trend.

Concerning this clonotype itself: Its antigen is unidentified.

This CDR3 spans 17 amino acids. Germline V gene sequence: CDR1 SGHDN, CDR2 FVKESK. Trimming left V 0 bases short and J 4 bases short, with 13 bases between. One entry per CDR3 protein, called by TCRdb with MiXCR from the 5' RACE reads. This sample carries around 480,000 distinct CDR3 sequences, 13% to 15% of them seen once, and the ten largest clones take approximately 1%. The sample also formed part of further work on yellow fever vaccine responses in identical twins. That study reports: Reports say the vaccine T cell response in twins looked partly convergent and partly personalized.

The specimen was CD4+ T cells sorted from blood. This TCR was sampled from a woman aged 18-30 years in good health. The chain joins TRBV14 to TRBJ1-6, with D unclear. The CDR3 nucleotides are TGTGCCAGCAGCCAAGAAACCGGCCGCCTATATAATTCACCCCTCCACTTT. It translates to CASSQETGRLYNSPLHF.